This entry lists 10 T cell receptor beta chains sequenced from one sample in a study of blood T cell repertoires in COVID-19. Data came from immunoSEQ multiplex PCR; TCRdb stores just in-frame clones and leaves some out. The data show over 70,000 clones, 75% to 85% seen once. Sequenced input: peripheral blood. These receptors came from a woman in her 70s with acute or convalescent COVID-19.

This rearrangement joins TRBV20-1 to TRBJ1-5; possibly TRBD1 for D (5 bases). From germline, CDR1 is DFQATT and CDR2 SNEGSKA (reference sequence). V was clipped by 3 bases and J by 7 bases, with 13 bases between them. This CDR3 is 13 amino acids long. The CDR3 here is CSASRGVGQPQHF. CDR3 DNA: TGCAGTGCTAGTCGGGGGGTTGGGCAGCCCCAGCATTTT.

The J gene is TRBJ2-7, the V gene TRBV7-9; 9 bases fit TRBD1. CDR1 and CDR2 (germline): SEHNR, FQNEAQ (reference sequence). The CDR3 runs to 15 residues. V trimming: 2 bases; J trimming: 5 bases; junction bases outside the gene matches: 7. CDR3 sequence reads: CASSLWGTGSDEQYF. The CDR3 DNA is TGTGCCAGCAGCTTATGGGGGACAGGGTCTGACGAGCAGTACTTC.

The chain couples TRBV12-3 or TRBV12-4 to TRBJ2-1; D gene ambiguous. CDR3 size: 12 residues. Trimming left V 3 bases short and J 10 bases short, with 10 bases between. The chain's CDR3 is CASSFSLGEQFF. Here the CDR3 DNA reads TGTGCCAGCAGTTTCTCGCTAGGAGAGCAGTTCTTC.

DNA for the CDR3: TGCGCCAGCAGCCAGCCCCGGGACAGGGTCCGTTCTAGCAATCAGCCCCAGCATTTT. Residues: CASSQPRDRVRSSNQPQHF. V is TRBV4-3 and J is TRBJ1-5; 9 bases line up with TRBD1. Germline V gene lookup returns CDR1 LGHNA and CDR2 YSLEER. There are 19 residues in the CDR3. V lost 3 bases and J lost 0; bases outside the gene matches: 12.

In its sample, this clone was seen a few times. The chain employs TRBV11-1 and TRBJ1-1; 8 bases are a match to TRBD1. Germline trimming cut 4 bases from V and 1 base from J; bases unmatched to any gene: 8. Germline lookup yields CDR1 SGHAT and CDR2 FQDESV (reference sequence). There are 16 residues in the CDR3. CDR3: CASSSPSGTGNTEAFF. The CDR3 DNA reads as TGTGCCAGCAGCTCGCCCTCCGGGACAGGGAACACTGAAGCTTTCTTT.

The V call is TRBV11-1, the J call TRBJ1-1, with 8 positions matching TRBD1. The junction had 1 base not matched to a gene; V was cut back by 3 bases and J by 1 base. The CDR3 contains 14 residues. Per germline, CDR1 SGHAT and CDR2 FQDESV (reference sequence). This CDR3 reads CASSFQGANTEAFF. For the CDR3, the DNA is TGTGCCAGCAGCTTTCAGGGGGCGAACACTGAAGCTTTCTTT.

The chain combines TRBV6-5 with TRBJ2-7; D is undetermined. The V gene lost 0 bases and the J gene lost 5 bases, with 5 bases spanning the gap. Germline CDR1 and CDR2: MNHEY and SVGAGI. The CDR3 is 12 amino acids. DNA of the CDR3: TGTGCCAGCAGTTACTCTATTGACGAGCAGTACTTC. Encoded protein: CASSYSIDEQYF.

V gene TRBV5-1 combines with J gene TRBJ2-6; TRBD1 aligns across 11 bases. Germline CDR1 and CDR2: SGHRS and YFSETQ. V lost 1 base, J lost 2 bases, and 5 bases stayed unmatched. The CDR3 length is 18 residues. CDR3 coding DNA: TGCGCCAGCAGCTTGAGGGGACAGGGGGAAGCTGGGGCCAACGTCCTGACTTTC. It specifies CASSLRGQGEAGANVLTF.

CDR3 protein: CSARYGNEQFF. The CDR3, as DNA: TGCAGTGCTAGATACGGCAATGAGCAGTTCTTC. V is TRBV20-1 and J is TRBJ2-1; unclear D gene. The V end was cut by 2 bases, the J end by 6 bases, with 5 bases between. The CDR3 has 11 amino acids. The germline gives CDR1 DFQATT, CDR2 SNEGSKA (reference sequence).

The chain couples TRBV7-6 to TRBJ2-3; 11 bases map to TRBD1. Germline CDR1 is SGHVS and CDR2 is FNYEAQ. V was pared by 7 bases and J by 6 bases, with 6 bases of the junction left unmatched. The CDR3 length is 14 residues. The CDR3 sequence is CASTQDRGLDTQYF. In nucleotides, the CDR3 is TGTGCCAGCACACAGGACAGGGGGCTTGATACGCAGTATTTT.